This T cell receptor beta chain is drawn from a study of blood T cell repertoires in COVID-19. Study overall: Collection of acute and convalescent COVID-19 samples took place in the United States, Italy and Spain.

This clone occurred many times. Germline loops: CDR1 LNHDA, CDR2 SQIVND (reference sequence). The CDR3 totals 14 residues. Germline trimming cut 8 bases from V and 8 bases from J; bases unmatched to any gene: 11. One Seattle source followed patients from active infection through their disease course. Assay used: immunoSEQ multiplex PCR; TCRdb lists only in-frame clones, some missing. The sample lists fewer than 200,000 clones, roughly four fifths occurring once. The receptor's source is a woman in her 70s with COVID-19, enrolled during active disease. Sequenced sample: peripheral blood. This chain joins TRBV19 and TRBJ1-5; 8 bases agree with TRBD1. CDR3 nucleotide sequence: TGTGCCAGTGGAGAGACAGGGGAATGGAAGCCCCAGCATTTT. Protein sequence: CASGETGEWKPQHF. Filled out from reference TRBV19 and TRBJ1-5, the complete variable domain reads DGGITQSPKYLFRKEGQNVTLSCEQNLNHDAMYWYRQDPGQGLRLIYYSQIVNDFQKGDIAEGYSVSREKKESFPLTVTSAQKNPTAFYLCASGETGEWKPQHFGDGTRLSIL.